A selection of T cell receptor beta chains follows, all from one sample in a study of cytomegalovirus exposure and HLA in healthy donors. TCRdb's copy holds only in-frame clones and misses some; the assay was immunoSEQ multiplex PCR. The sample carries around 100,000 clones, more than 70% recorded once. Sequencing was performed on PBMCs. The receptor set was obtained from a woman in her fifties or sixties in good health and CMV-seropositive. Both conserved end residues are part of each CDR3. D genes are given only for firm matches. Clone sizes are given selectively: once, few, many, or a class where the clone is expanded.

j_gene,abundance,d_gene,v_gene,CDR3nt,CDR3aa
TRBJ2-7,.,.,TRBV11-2,TGTGCCAGCAGGCCTGCCGGGAGAAGGGACTACGAGCAGTACTTC,CASRPAGRRDYEQYF
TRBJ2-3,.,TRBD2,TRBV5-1,TGCGCCAGCAGCTTGGGGACTAGCGGCACAGATACGCAGTATTTT,CASSLGTSGTDTQYF
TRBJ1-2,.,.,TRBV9,TGTGCCAGCAGCGTAGGGCAGGGCTTCTATGGCTACACCTTC,CASSVGQGFYGYTF
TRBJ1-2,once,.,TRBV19,TGTGCCAGTAGCGATATGGCAGGGGCTCTCTATGGCTACACCTTC,CASSDMAGALYGYTF
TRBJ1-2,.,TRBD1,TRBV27,TGTGCCAGCAGTTCGGAAGCCAGGGGGGACTATGGCTACACCTTC,CASSSEARGDYGYTF
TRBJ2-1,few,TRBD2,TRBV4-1,TGCGCCAGCAGCACCGGACTAGCGGGAGGGTTTTCCTACAATGAGCAGTTCTTC,CASSTGLAGGFSYNEQFF
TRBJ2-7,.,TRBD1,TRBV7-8,TGTGCCAGCAGCCGGGACAGGGGGGTTTACGAGCAGTACTTC,CASSRDRGVYEQYF
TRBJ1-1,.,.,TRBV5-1,TGCGCCAGCAGCTTGGCCCAGGGGAACACTGAAGCTTTCTTT,CASSLAQGNTEAFF
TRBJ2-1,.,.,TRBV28,TGTGCCAGCTTCAAGCAGGGTATCTATTACAATGAGCAGTTCTTC,CASFKQGIYYNEQFF
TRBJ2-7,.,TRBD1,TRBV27,TGTGCCAGCAGTCCCGGGACAGACCTCTCCTACGAGCAGTACTTC,CASSPGTDLSYEQYF
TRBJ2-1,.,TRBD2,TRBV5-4,TGTGCCAGCAGCTGGTTCGGTTGGGGGGGAAACAATGAGCAGTTCTTC,CASSWFGWGGNNEQFF
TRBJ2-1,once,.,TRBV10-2,TGCGCCAGCAGGCTATTTTCTGAGCAGTTCTTC,CASRLFSEQFF
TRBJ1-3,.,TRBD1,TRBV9,TGTGCCAGCAGCGTAGCAACGACAGGGGGTGGAAACACCATATATTTT,CASSVATTGGGNTIYF
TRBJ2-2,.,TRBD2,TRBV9,TGTGCCAGCAGCGTAGCGGGGAGGGCCTACGGGGAGCTGTTTTTT,CASSVAGRAYGELFF
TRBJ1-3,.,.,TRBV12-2,TGTGCAAGTCGCTTACTCCCTCTATTTGGAAACACCATATATTTT,CASRLLPLFGNTIYF
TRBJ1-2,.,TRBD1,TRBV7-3,TGTGCCAGTTCACAGGGGTCCCTCTATGGCTACACCTTC,CASSQGSLYGYTF
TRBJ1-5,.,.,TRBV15,TGTGCCACCAGCAGAGACCCAGGCAGCCATCAGCCCCAGCATTTT,CATSRDPGSHQPQHF
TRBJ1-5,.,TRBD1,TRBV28,TGTGCCAGCAGTTCCCGCGGGGGACAGGGGGCGAATCAGCCCCAGCATTTT,CASSSRGGQGANQPQHF
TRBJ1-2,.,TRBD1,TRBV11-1,TGTGCCAGCAGCCAGACTGCTAGGGGGACAGAAGACTACACCTTC,CASSQTARGTEDYTF
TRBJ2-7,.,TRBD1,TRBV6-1,TGTGCCAGCAGTGTTACGGGACAGGGTGCCTACGAGCAGTACTTC,CASSVTGQGAYEQYF
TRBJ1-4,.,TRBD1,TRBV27,TGTGCCAGCAGATCAACAGGGGCTGAAAAACTGTTTTTT,CASRSTGAEKLFF
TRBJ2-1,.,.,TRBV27,TGTGCCAGCAGTCCCGGTGGGCCGGCGAGATCCTACAATGAGCAGTTCTTC,CASSPGGPARSYNEQFF
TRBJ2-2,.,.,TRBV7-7,TGTGCCCTCCAGGGGCCCCTGGGCACCGGGGAGCTGTTTTTT,CALQGPLGTGELFF
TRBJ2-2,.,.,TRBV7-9,TGTGCCAGCAGGAGGGAGACGAACACCGGGGAGCTGTTTTTT,CASRRETNTGELFF
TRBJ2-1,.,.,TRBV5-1,TGCGCCAGCAGCTTGGGGTGGGGGGGCCGGGGTCTCTCCTACAATGAGCAGTTCTTC,CASSLGWGGRGLSYNEQFF
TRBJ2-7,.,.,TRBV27,TGTGCCAGCAGTTCACAGGGCTACGAGCAGTACTTC,CASSSQGYEQYF
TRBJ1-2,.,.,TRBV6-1,TGTGCCAGCAGTGAAGGACAGGCCATTAGGGTTAACTATGGCTACACCTTC,CASSEGQAIRVNYGYTF
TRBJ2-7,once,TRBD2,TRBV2,TGTGCCAGCAGGTCCGGGACTAGCGGGAGAGCCTACGAGCAGTACTTC,CASRSGTSGRAYEQYF
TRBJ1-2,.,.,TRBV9,TGTGCCAGCAGCGTAGGTTGGGGGGTGTATGGCTACACCTTC,CASSVGWGVYGYTF